What follows is one T cell receptor beta chain and its context. Its target is not known. This CDR3 has 18 amino acids. Trimming cost V 9 bases and J 0 bases; bases outside gene matches: 19. CDR1 LNHDA and CDR2 SQIVND come from the germline V gene (reference sequence). This sample was included in a study of T cell responses to AZD1222 COVID-19 vaccine. The protocol was immunoSEQ multiplex PCR, while the TCRdb copy is restricted to in-frame clones and leaves out a portion. The sample includes around 99,000 clones, over 80% of them seen just once. Study-wide results and caveats: It should be noted that donors were predominantly white British and more often female, and clonal diversity was possibly underestimated.

This chain connects TRBV19 to TRBJ1-1; 7 bases align to TRBD1. The sequencing used peripheral blood, collected 28 days after the second AZD1222 dose. The TCR comes from an adult who received the AZD1222 COVID-19 vaccine. CDR3 DNA sequence: TGTGCCAGCACCTCCCCACCAACAGGGGAGAGGCTGAACACTGAAGCTTTCTTT. It codes for CASTSPPTGERLNTEAFF.